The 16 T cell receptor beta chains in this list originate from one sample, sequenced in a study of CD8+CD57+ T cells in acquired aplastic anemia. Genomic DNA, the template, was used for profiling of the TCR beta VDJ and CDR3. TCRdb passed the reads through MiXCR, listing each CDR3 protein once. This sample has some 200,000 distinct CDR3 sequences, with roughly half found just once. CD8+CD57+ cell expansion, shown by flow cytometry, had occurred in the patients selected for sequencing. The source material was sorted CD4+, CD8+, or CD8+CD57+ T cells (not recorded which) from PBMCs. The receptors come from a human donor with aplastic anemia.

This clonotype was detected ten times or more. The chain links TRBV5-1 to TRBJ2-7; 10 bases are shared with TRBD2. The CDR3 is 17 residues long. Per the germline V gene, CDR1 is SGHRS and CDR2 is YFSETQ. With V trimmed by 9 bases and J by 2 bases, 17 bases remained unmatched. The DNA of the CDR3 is TGCGCCACCGCAAAGGCTAGCGGGAGCGGGGGCCCCTACGAGCAGTACTTC. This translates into CATAKASGSGGPYEQYF.

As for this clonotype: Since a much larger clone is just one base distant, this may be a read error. The CDR3 spells CASSLGGYNTEVFF. CDR3 DNA: TGTGCCAGCAGCTTGGGGGGCTATAACACTGAAGTTTTCTTT. This chain uses TRBV7-2 with TRBJ1-1; D is possibly TRBD1 (6 bases). The CDR3 covers 14 residues. CDR1 is SGHTA, CDR2 FQGNSA, per germline. Filled out from reference TRBV7-2 and TRBJ1-1, the complete variable domain reads GAGVSQSPSNKVTEKGKDVELRCDPISGHTALYWYRQSLGQGLEFLIYFQGNSAPDKSGLPSDRFSAERTGGSVSTLTIQRTQQEDSAVYLCASSLGGYNTEVFFGQGTRLTVV.

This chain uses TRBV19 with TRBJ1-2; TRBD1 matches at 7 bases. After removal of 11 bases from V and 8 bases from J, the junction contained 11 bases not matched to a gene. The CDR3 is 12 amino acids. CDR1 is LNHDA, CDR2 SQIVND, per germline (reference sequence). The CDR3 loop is CAARDSPLGYTF. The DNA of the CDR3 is TGTGCCGCCCGGGACAGTCCCTTAGGCTACACCTTC.

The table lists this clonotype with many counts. The DNA of the CDR3 is TGTGCCAGTAGTATAGATTGGGGACAGCCCCAGCATTTT. This codes for CASSIDWGQPQHF. V gene TRBV19 combines with J gene TRBJ1-5; D is ambiguous. Germline lookup yields CDR1 LNHDA and CDR2 SQIVND (reference sequence). CDR3 length equals 13 residues. Trimming stripped 0 bases from V and 7 bases from J, with 7 bases between.

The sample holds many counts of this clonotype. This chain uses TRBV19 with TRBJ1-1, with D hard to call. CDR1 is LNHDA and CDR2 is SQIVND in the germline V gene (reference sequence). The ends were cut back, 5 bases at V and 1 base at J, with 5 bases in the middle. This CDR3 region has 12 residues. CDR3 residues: CASSYSNTEAFF. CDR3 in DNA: TGTGCCAGTAGTTATTCGAACACTGAAGCTTTCTTT.

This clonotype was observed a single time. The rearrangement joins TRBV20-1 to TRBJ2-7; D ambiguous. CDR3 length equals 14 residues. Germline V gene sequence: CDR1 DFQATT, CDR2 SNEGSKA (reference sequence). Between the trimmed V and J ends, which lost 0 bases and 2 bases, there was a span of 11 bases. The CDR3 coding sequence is TGCAGTGCTAGAGAGGCCACTTCGCCCTACGAGCAGTACTTC. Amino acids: CSAREATSPYEQYF.

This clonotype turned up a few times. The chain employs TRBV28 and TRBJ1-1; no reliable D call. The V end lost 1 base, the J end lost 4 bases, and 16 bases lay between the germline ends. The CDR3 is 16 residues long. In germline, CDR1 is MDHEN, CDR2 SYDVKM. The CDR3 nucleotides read TGTGCCAGCAGTTTATTGACGGGGAACGCCCCCACTGAAGCTTTCTTT. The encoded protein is CASSLLTGNAPTEAFF. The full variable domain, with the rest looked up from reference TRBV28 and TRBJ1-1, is DVKVTQSSRYLVKRTGEKVFLECVQDMDHENMFWYRQDPGLGLRLIYFSYDVKMKEKGDIPEGYSVSREKKERFSLILESASTNQTSMYLCASSLLTGNAPTEAFFGQGTRLTVV.

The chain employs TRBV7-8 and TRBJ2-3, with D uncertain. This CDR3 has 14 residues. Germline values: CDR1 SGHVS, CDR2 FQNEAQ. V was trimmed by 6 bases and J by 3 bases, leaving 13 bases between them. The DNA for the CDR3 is TGTGCCAGCAGTCTGATGGGTGGGACAGATACGCAGTATTTT. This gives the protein CASSLMGGTDTQYF.

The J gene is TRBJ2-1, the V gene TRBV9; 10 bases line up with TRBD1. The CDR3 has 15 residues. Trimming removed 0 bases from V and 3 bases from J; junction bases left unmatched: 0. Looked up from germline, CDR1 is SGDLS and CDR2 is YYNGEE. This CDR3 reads CASSVGDRGYNEQFF. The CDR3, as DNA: TGTGCCAGCAGCGTAGGGGACAGGGGCTACAATGAGCAGTTCTTC.

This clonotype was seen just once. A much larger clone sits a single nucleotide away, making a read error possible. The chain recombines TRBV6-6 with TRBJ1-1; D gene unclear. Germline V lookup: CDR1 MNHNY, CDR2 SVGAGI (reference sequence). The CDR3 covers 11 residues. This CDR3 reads CVSSYSTEAFF. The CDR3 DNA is TGTGTCAGCAGTTACTCCACTGAAGCTTTCTTT.

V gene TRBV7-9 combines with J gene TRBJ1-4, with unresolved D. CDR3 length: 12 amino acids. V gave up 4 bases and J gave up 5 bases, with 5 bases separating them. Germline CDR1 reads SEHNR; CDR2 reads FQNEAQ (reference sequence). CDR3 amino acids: CASSYLNEKLFF. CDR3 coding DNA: TGTGCCAGCAGCTACCTAAATGAAAAACTGTTTTTT.

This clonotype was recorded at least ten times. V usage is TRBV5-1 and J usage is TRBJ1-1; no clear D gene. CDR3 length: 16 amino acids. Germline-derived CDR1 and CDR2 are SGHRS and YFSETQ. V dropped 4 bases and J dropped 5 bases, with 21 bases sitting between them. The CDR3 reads CASSPGWSGGNTEAFF. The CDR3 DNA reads TGCGCCAGCAGCCCCGGGTGGTCGGGAGGTAATACTGAAGCTTTCTTT.

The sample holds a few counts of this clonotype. The CDR3 bases are TGTGCCAGCAGCTACCGAGTCCCCCTACAGTACAATGAGCAGTTCTTC. Encoded protein: CASSYRVPLQYNEQFF. The chain joins TRBV27 to TRBJ2-1; unclear D gene. Trimming removed 6 bases at V and 4 bases at J, with 19 bases between. Germline values: CDR1 MNHEY, CDR2 SMNVEV (reference sequence). The CDR3 is 16 residues long.

CDR3 DNA: TGTGCCAGCAGTGCCATCAAAGATCAGCCCCAGCATTTT. As protein: CASSAIKDQPQHF. The J gene is TRBJ1-5, the V gene TRBV2; D is ambiguous. The CDR3 totals 13 residues. The germline CDR1 and CDR2 sequences are SNHLY and FYNNEI. Trimming took 4 bases from V and 5 from J, leaving 9 bases between them.

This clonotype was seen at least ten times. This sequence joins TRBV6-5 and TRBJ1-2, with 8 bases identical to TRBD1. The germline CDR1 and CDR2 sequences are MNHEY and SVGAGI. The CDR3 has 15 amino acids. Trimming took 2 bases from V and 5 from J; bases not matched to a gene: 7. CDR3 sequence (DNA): TGTGCCAGCAGTTACGAGACAGGGGCTCTATATGGCTACACCTTC. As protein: CASSYETGALYGYTF.

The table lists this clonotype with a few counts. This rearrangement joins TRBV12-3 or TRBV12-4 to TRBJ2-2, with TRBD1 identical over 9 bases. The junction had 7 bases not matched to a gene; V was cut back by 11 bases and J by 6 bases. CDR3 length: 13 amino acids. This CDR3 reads CAGSGTGPGELFF. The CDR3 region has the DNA TGTGCCGGATCCGGGACAGGGCCCGGGGAGCTGTTTTTT.